These 8 T cell receptor beta chains were all obtained from the same sample, sequenced in a study of graft-versus-host responses after intestinal transplantation. What these receptors recognize is not known. Sequenced by immunoSEQ multiplex PCR; TCRdb stores in-frame clones only, minus some. Among around 99,000 clones, approximately 94% were seen once, and the ten largest hold 2% to 2.5%. Sequencing was performed on unstimulated CD8+ T cells sorted from spleen or lymph node cells, taken before intestinal transplant. Every receptor here comes from a human donor who received an intestinal transplant.

The gene calls are TRBV4-3 and TRBJ2-6; D perhaps matches TRBD2 (5 bases). The CDR3 has 18 amino acids. V dropped 1 base and J dropped 0 bases, with 13 bases sitting between them. Germline values: CDR1 LGHNA, CDR2 YSLEER. Here the CDR3 reads CASSQVSSGFSGANVLTF. CDR3 bases: TGCGCCAGCAGCCAAGTCTCCTCGGGGTTCTCTGGGGCCAACGTCCTGACTTTC.

The V call is TRBV7-9, the J call TRBJ2-2; 10 bases agree with TRBD1. The ends lost 4 bases at V and 5 bases at J; junction bases unmatched: 4. The V gene's germline CDR1 is SEHNR and CDR2 FQNEAQ (reference sequence). CDR3 length: 15 amino acids. Here the CDR3 reads CASSSGQGETGELFF. As DNA, the CDR3 is TGTGCCAGCAGCTCAGGACAGGGGGAAACCGGGGAGCTGTTTTTT.

The rearrangement links TRBV27 to TRBJ2-7, with 12 nucleotides matching TRBD1. The V gene end was trimmed by 5 bases and the J gene end by 5 bases; junction bases not matched to a gene: 10. Germline lookup yields CDR1 MNHEY and CDR2 SMNVEV (reference sequence). The length of the CDR3 is 16 residues. The CDR3 DNA reads as TGTGCCAGCAGTAGGTACCGGGACAGGGGGCCCGACGAGCAGTACTTC. Translated, it gives CASSRYRDRGPDEQYF.

This chain links TRBV15 with TRBJ1-5; TRBD1 is a possible D gene (5 bases). V lost 1 base to trimming and J lost 6 bases, with 19 bases between them. From germline, CDR1 is LNHNV and CDR2 YYDKDF (reference sequence). CDR3 length equals 17 residues. CDR3 protein: CATSRGGGAGAGQPQHF. The CDR3 DNA is TGTGCCACCAGCAGAGGGGGCGGGGCGGGCGCAGGTCAGCCCCAGCATTTT.

The V and J genes are TRBV7-2 and TRBJ2-3; 10 bases map to TRBD1. CDR3 length equals 14 residues. V lost 4 bases and J lost 3; bases outside the gene matches: 1. The germline CDR1 and CDR2 sequences are SGHTA and FQGNSA. The chain's CDR3 is CASSSGQGTDTQYF. The CDR3 region has the DNA TGTGCCAGCAGCTCGGGACAGGGGACAGATACGCAGTATTTT. Supplemented by reference TRBV7-2 and TRBJ2-3, the full variable domain reads GAGVSQSPSNKVTEKGKDVELRCDPISGHTALYWYRQSLGQGLEFLIYFQGNSAPDKSGLPSDRFSAERTGGSVSTLTIQRTQQEDSAVYLCASSSGQGTDTQYFGPGTRLTVL.

The chain is built from TRBV29-1 and TRBJ1-2; 8 nucleotides match TRBD1. The J segment lost 4 bases and the V segment lost 1 base, leaving 8 bases of the junction unmatched. The CDR3 has 15 amino acids. The germline CDR1 and CDR2 sequences are SQVTM and ANQGSEA. The CDR3 reads CSVEGPGQGGYGYTF. In DNA, the CDR3 is TGCAGCGTTGAAGGCCCCGGACAGGGAGGCTATGGCTACACCTTC.

The V call is TRBV30, the J call TRBJ2-7, with 12 bases identical to TRBD1. The germline V gene has CDR1 GTSNPN and CDR2 SVGIG (reference sequence). The CDR3 runs 13 residues. The V segment lost 3 bases and the J segment 5 bases; nucleotides outside the gene matches: 2. DNA of the CDR3: TGTGCCTGGAGCGGGACAGGGGGCCACGAGCAGTACTTC. Its translation: CAWSGTGGHEQYF. The whole variable domain, remainder taken from reference TRBV30 and TRBJ2-7, is SQTIHQWPATLVQPVGSPLSLECTVEGTSNPNLYWYRQAAGRGLQLLFYSVGIGQISSEVPQNLSASRPQDRQFILSSKKLLLSDSGFYLCAWSGTGGHEQYFGPGTRLTVT.

The chain carries TRBV7-6 and TRBJ2-1, with 11 bases that match TRBD1. Germline assignment: CDR1 SGHVS and CDR2 FNYEAQ. V lost 1 base, J lost 7 bases, and 12 bases stayed unmatched. CDR3 size: 18 residues. In DNA, the CDR3 is TGTGCCAGCAGCTTAGACCCTACCGGGACAGGGGGGAAGAATGAGCAGTTCTTC. This translates into CASSLDPTGTGGKNEQFF.